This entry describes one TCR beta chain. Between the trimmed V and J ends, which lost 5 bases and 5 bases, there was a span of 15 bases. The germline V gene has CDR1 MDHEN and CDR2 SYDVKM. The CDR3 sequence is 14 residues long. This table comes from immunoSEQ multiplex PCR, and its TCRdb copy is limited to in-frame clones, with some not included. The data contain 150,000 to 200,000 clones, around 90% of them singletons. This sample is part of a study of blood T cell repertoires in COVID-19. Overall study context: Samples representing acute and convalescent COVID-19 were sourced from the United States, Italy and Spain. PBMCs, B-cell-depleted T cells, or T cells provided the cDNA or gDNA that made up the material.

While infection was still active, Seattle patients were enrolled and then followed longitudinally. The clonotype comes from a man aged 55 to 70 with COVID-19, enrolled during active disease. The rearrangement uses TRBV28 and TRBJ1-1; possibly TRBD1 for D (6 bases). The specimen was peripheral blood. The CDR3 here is CASSPGGAGTEAFF. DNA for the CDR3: TGTGCCAGCAGTCCGGGGGGCGCGGGTACTGAAGCTTTCTTT.